The rows below give T cell receptor beta chains drawn from one sample of a study of Graves' ophthalmopathy and Graves' hyperthyroidism. TCRdb re-called the multiplex PCR reads through MiXCR, storing one row per CDR3 protein. This sample has 740,000 or so distinct CDR3 sequences, with 35% to 50% found just once. Sequencing was done on a sample of peripheral blood. The receptors were sampled from an adult man with Graves' ophthalmopathy. Both conserved end residues are part of each CDR3. Each record gives: clone size, J gene, D gene, V gene, CDR3 DNA, CDR3 protein. The D gene is left open where the match is weak. The size of a clone is reported for some rows only, either as once, few or many, or as a class for expanded clones.

>-|TRBJ1-6|-|TRBV20-1
TGCAGTGCTGGGCGGGGTTCCTATAATTCACCCCTCCACTTT
CSAGRGSYNSPLHF
>few|TRBJ1-2|TRBD1|TRBV20-1
TGCAGTGCTGAGAAGGGGACAGGCACTAACTATGGCTACACCTTC
CSAEKGTGTNYGYTF
>many|TRBJ2-5|-|TRBV7-3
TGTGCCAGCAGCTTAACGGCGGAAGAGACCCAGTACTTC
CASSLTAEETQYF
>-|TRBJ1-6|-|TRBV25-1
TGTGCCAGCAGTGCTAGTGATACAGGGCTAAATTCACCCCTCCACTTT
CASSASDTGLNSPLHF
>few|TRBJ1-5|TRBD1|TRBV19
TGTGCCAGTTCACAGGGGGCGAGAAGCAATCAGCCCCAGCATTTT
CASSQGARSNQPQHF
>-|TRBJ2-7|TRBD2|TRBV20-1
TGCAGTGCCCACTGGACTAGCGGGAACTACGAGCAGTACTTC
CSAHWTSGNYEQYF
>-|TRBJ2-2|-|TRBV25-1
TGTGCCAGCCAAGTTGTAGCCGGAGGCACCGGGGAGCTGTTTTTT
CASQVVAGGTGELFF
>-|TRBJ1-6|TRBD1|TRBV9
TGTGCCAGCAGGAGAGACAGGGGCTATAATTCACCCCTCCACTTT
CASRRDRGYNSPLHF
>-|TRBJ2-7|-|TRBV7-7
TGCGCCAGCAGCCCCAGGGTCGGAAGCTCCTACGAGCAGTACTTC
CASSPRVGSSYEQYF
>-|TRBJ1-1|TRBD1|TRBV5-1
TGCGCCAGCGGCCGAGACCAGGGGGTGAACACTGAAGCTTTCTTT
CASGRDQGVNTEAFF
>many|TRBJ2-7|-|TRBV5-1
TGCGCCAGCAGGCCAGCAGGCGGGGGCCGCTCCTACGAGCAGTACTTC
CASRPAGGGRSYEQYF
>many|TRBJ1-3|TRBD1|TRBV29-1
TGCAGCGTTGTGGGACAGAGCTCTGGAAACACCATATATTTT
CSVVGQSSGNTIYF
>-|TRBJ2-5|TRBD1|TRBV7-7
TGTGCCAGTAGTATCGGTAGGGGGCTCCAAGAGACCCAGTACTTC
CASSIGRGLQETQYF
>few|TRBJ2-5|TRBD2|TRBV20-1
TGCAGCCCGGAGTCGGCGGGAGGGGAGACCCAGTACTTC
CSPESAGGETQYF
>-|TRBJ2-7|-|TRBV12-3/TRBV12-4
TGTGCCAGCAGGCATGATCTCAAGGGGTCCTACGAGCAGTACTTC
CASRHDLKGSYEQYF
>many|TRBJ2-7|-|TRBV29-1
TGCAGCGTCGTGCAGACCTACGAGCAGTACTTC
CSVVQTYEQYF
>many|TRBJ1-2|-|TRBV12-3/TRBV12-4
TGTGCCAGCAGTCCTTCTGGGGCGCGCTACTATGGCTACACCTTC
CASSPSGARYYGYTF
>-|TRBJ2-5|-|TRBV2
TGTGCCAGCTTATTGCTGGGGCCTCAAGAGACCCAGTACTTC
CASLLLGPQETQYF
>many|TRBJ1-2|-|TRBV11-2
TGTGCCAGCAGCTTGGAGCACAGGGACTATGGCTACACCTTC
CASSLEHRDYGYTF
>-|TRBJ1-5|-|TRBV10-2
TGCGCCAGCAGTGCTAGAAGGGCGAACAATCAGCCCCAGCATTTT
CASSARRANNQPQHF
>-|TRBJ1-5|TRBD1|TRBV10-3
TGTGCCATCAGTTACGAGAGGGGGCCTCAGCCCCAGCATTTT
CAISYERGPQPQHF
>few|TRBJ2-7|-|TRBV20-1
TGCAGTGCTAGAGACCCTTCAACCTACTACGAGCAGTACTTC
CSARDPSTYYEQYF
>many|TRBJ1-1|-|TRBV19
TGTGCCAGTAGTATTCAGACCGGGACTGAAGCTTTCTTT
CASSIQTGTEAFF
>-|TRBJ2-5|TRBD1|TRBV7-9
TGCGCCAGCAGCCCTGGGACAGGGAGTAAAGAGACCCAGTACTTC
CASSPGTGSKETQYF
>-|TRBJ2-7|-|TRBV7-8
TGTGCCAGCAGACCCCCTTGGGGGCCTAGCTATGGCTACGAGCAGTACTTC
CASRPPWGPSYGYEQYF
>-|TRBJ1-1|-|TRBV9
TGTGCCAGCAGCGCCGTGAAGGCCCTGAACACTGAAGCTTTCTTT
CASSAVKALNTEAFF
>-|TRBJ2-6|-|TRBV20-1
TGCAGTGCTAGCCACGGAGCCTATGGGGCCAACGTCCTGACTTTC
CSASHGAYGANVLTF
>few|TRBJ2-7|TRBD2|TRBV7-9
TGTGCCAGCAGCTTAGTGCCCCTAGCGGGGGTACCTTACGAGCAGTACTTC
CASSLVPLAGVPYEQYF
>-|TRBJ2-3|-|TRBV7-7
TGTGCTAGCAGCCAACAGGGAACTAGCACAGATACGCAGTATTTT
CASSQQGTSTDTQYF
>few|TRBJ2-7|TRBD2|TRBV4-3
TGCGCCAGCAGCCAAGATTCGAGCGGGAGGGCCTACGAGCAGTACTTC
CASSQDSSGRAYEQYF
>-|TRBJ2-7|TRBD1|TRBV7-9
TGCGCCAGCAGCCCAGGGACAGCCTCGACCGAGCAGTACTTC
CASSPGTASTEQYF
>many|TRBJ1-4|-|TRBV12-3/TRBV12-4
TGTGCCAGCAGTGGGACATCCGAAAAACTGTTTTTT
CASSGTSEKLFF